This entry lists 17 T cell receptor beta chains sequenced from one sample in a study of blood T cell repertoires in COVID-19. Sequenced by immunoSEQ multiplex PCR; TCRdb stores in-frame clones only, minus some. The table has roughly 150,000 clones, 86% seen once. The specimen sequenced was PBMCs or T cells enriched from blood (not recorded which). The receptors come from a man between 50 and 59 years old who had recovered from COVID-19.

This clone has a single count. The rearrangement uses TRBV5-1 and TRBJ2-5; tentative D call: TRBD2 (5 bases). CDR1 SGHRS and CDR2 YFSETQ come from the germline V gene. This CDR3 region has 17 residues. Trimming left V 0 bases short and J 2 bases short, with 17 bases between. CDR3 amino acids: CASSLAGSGFRQETQYF. The DNA for the CDR3 is TGCGCCAGCAGCTTGGCCGGGTCGGGATTTCGACAAGAGACCCAGTACTTC.

This clone was found a few times. The V and J genes are TRBV18 and TRBJ1-1; TRBD1 matches at 9 bases. This CDR3 has 14 residues. Looked up from germline, CDR1 is KGHSH and CDR2 is LQKENI. V was pared by 3 bases and J by 4 bases, with 3 bases of the junction left unmatched. CDR3 DNA: TGTGCCAGCTCACCCGGACAGGGGAGCACTGAAGCTTTCTTT. Protein sequence: CASSPGQGSTEAFF.

The chain is built from TRBV7-2 and TRBJ1-4; TRBD1 agrees at 7 bases. CDR3 length: 16 residues. Per the germline V gene, CDR1 is SGHTA and CDR2 is FQGNSA. V trimming: 5 bases; J trimming: 4 bases; junction bases outside the gene matches: 10. The CDR3 coding sequence is TGTGCCAGCAGCCAAATGCACAGGGGAAATAATGAAAAACTGTTTTTT. Translating gives CASSQMHRGNNEKLFF.

This clone was seen more than once but under ten times. The chain uses TRBV7-9 and TRBJ1-2; the D gene is possibly TRBD1 (6 bases). This CDR3 region has 16 residues. Germline-derived CDR1 and CDR2 are SEHNR and FQNEAQ (reference sequence). The V end was cut by 1 base, the J end by 2 bases, with 14 bases between. The CDR3 protein is CASSLEQGWGNYGYTF. DNA for the CDR3: TGTGCCAGCAGCTTAGAACAGGGATGGGGAAACTATGGCTACACCTTC.

V usage is TRBV9 and J usage is TRBJ1-4; TRBD1 agrees at 9 bases. There are 14 residues in the CDR3. The junction had 3 bases not matched to a gene; V was cut back by 6 bases and J by 3 bases. Germline V gene data show CDR1 as SGDLS and CDR2 as YYNGEE. CDR3 nucleotide sequence: TGTGCCAGCAACCGACAGGGGGCTAATGAAAAACTGTTTTTT. This translates into CASNRQGANEKLFF.

Only one count was recorded for this clone. The chain carries TRBV6-2 or TRBV6-3 and TRBJ2-3, with D perhaps matching TRBD2 (6 bases). The CDR3 runs to 18 residues. Per germline, CDR1 MNHEY and CDR2 SVGEGT. Trimming removed 4 bases from V and 3 bases from J, with 23 bases in between. The CDR3 bases are TGTGCCAGCAGTTCCGATAGGAGGGTCCGGGGAGGAACAGATACGCAGTATTTT. It codes for CASSSDRRVRGGTDTQYF.

The CDR3 DNA reads TGTGCCAGCAGCCATCGGTGGATAGCGGGGGAAATCGGGGAGCTGTTTTTT. Amino acids: CASSHRWIAGEIGELFF. The chain links TRBV14 to TRBJ2-2, with 9 bases aligning to TRBD2. Germline trimming cut 3 bases from V and 7 bases from J; bases unmatched to any gene: 12. CDR3 length: 17 amino acids. The V gene's germline CDR1 is SGHDN and CDR2 FVKESK.

This rearrangement joins TRBV11-2 to TRBJ1-5, with a weak D call TRBD1 (5 bases). CDR3 length equals 14 residues. Looked up from germline, CDR1 is SGHAT and CDR2 is FQNNGV. Between the trimmed V and J ends, which lost 0 bases and 8 bases, there was a span of 11 bases. CDR3 DNA: TGTGCCAGCAGCTTAGAAAGGGGCCTGGAGCCCCAGCATTTT. Encoded protein: CASSLERGLEPQHF.

The chain carries TRBV7-2 and TRBJ2-1, with D perhaps TRBD2 (5 bases). Trimming removed 3 bases at V and 1 base at J, with 7 bases between. The germline V gene encodes CDR1 SGHTA and CDR2 FQGNSA. The CDR3 covers 14 residues. The CDR3 reads CASSFRGSYNEQFF. CDR3 nucleotides: TGTGCCAGCAGCTTTCGGGGTTCCTACAATGAGCAGTTCTTC.

The rearrangement uses TRBV7-9 and TRBJ1-5; unclear D gene. CDR3 length: 15 residues. Trimming left V 1 base short and J 4 bases short, with 11 bases between. Germline V gene lookup returns CDR1 SEHNR and CDR2 FQNEAQ (reference sequence). The CDR3 region is CASSLGWAENQPQHF. For the CDR3, the DNA is TGTGCCAGCAGCTTAGGCTGGGCAGAAAATCAGCCCCAGCATTTT.

The chain carries TRBV7-9 and TRBJ1-5; no reliable D call. The CDR3 totals 15 residues. Germline assignment: CDR1 SEHNR and CDR2 FQNEAQ (reference sequence). V lost 5 bases, J lost 2 bases, and 13 bases lay in between. The CDR3 loop reads CASSPGGFGNQPQHF. The CDR3 DNA reads as TGTGCCAGCAGCCCTGGCGGCTTCGGCAATCAGCCCCAGCATTTT.

The chain has TRBV28 and TRBJ2-7; possibly TRBD2 for D (6 bases). The CDR3 sequence is 17 residues long. Germline V CDR1 and CDR2: MDHEN, SYDVKM. Trimming removed 7 bases from V and 4 bases from J, with 26 bases in between. Written as DNA, the CDR3 is TGTGCCAGCACTTCTTTGGGGGAGGCTAGTCTACCATACGAGCAGTACTTC. Translated: CASTSLGEASLPYEQYF.

In regard to this clone: At one end the junction does not follow the germline gene, possibly because of a read error. J is TRBJ1-1 and V is TRBV2; D ambiguous. The V gene's germline CDR1 is SNHLY and CDR2 FYNNEI. The CDR3 is made up of 11 amino acids. CDR3 coding DNA: TGTGCCAGCGGTGACTACACTGAAGCTTTCTTT. This codes for CASGDYTEAFF.

J is TRBJ2-3 and V is TRBV28; TRBD2 aligns across 11 bases. From germline, CDR1 is MDHEN and CDR2 SYDVKM. The CDR3 length is 17 residues. The ends lost 2 bases at V and 6 bases at J; junction bases unmatched: 10. CDR3 in amino acids: CASSLINSGGAPDTQYF. In DNA, the CDR3 is TGTGCCAGCAGTTTAATCAATAGCGGGGGGGCCCCCGATACGCAGTATTTT.

The V call is TRBV28, the J call TRBJ2-1, with D maybe TRBD1 (5 bases). From germline, CDR1 is MDHEN and CDR2 SYDVKM. V lost 7 bases to trimming and J lost 3 bases, with 10 bases between them. This CDR3 has 13 residues. The CDR3: CASTRESYNEQFF. The CDR3 DNA sequence: TGTGCCAGCACCAGGGAAAGCTACAATGAGCAGTTCTTC.

This chain connects TRBV6-5 to TRBJ1-2; 9 nucleotides agree with TRBD1. This CDR3 has 16 amino acids. Trimming cost V 0 bases and J 3 bases; bases outside gene matches: 5. Germline CDR1 is MNHEY and CDR2 is SVGAGI. CDR3 bases: TGTGCCAGCAGTTACTCGATGGGACAGGGTCACTATGGCTACACCTTC. Protein sequence: CASSYSMGQGHYGYTF.

The rearrangement joins TRBV27 to TRBJ1-5; D is possibly TRBD1 (5 bases). The CDR3 is 13 residues long. Looked up from germline, CDR1 is MNHEY and CDR2 is SMNVEV (reference sequence). V lost 2 bases to trimming and J lost 5 bases, with 7 bases between them. Written as DNA, the CDR3 is TGTGCCAGCAGTTTAAGGGGCGATCAGCCCCAGCATTTT. Its translation: CASSLRGDQPQHF.